Each of the 11 T cell receptor beta chains below was sequenced from the same sample in a study of T-cell reconstitution after alpha-beta-depleted transplantation in children (dated by TCRdb to about 2016). The library came from PCR. Data came from an Illumina HiSeq 2500. TCR library preparation used molecular barcoding, with unique molecular identifiers applied to normalize quantification of the TCRbeta repertoire. TCRdb redid the processing of the public reads, applying fastp at Q25 and MiXCR, and retained in-frame beta chains. Each CDR3 protein gets just one entry, which takes the most common genes and DNA from the rows behind it. For this sample there are hundreds of thousands of distinct CDR3 sequences; 7.5% to 9.5% appear just once. Approximately 6.3% of the sample is taken by the ten largest. The treatment or condition tag for this specimen amounts to: allogeneic hematopoietic cell transplantation with graft depleted of TCRalphabeta T cells and CD19 B cells.

This specimen was PBMCs, mostly from graft donor cells, taken 180 days after TCRalphabeta/CD19-depleted stem cell transplant. The receptors stem from a male patient younger than 18 who had a stem cell transplant for acute lymphoblastic leukemia, so the T cells may come from the graft donor.

This clonotype was found many times. The chain employs TRBV11-3 and TRBJ1-6; D is ambiguous. The germline V and J ends were trimmed by 5 bases and 9 bases, with 11 bases remaining between them. This CDR3 has 13 amino acids. Germline lookup yields CDR1 SGHNT and CDR2 YENEEA. CDR3 in DNA: TGTGCCAGCAGCCTCCTGCCCCGTTCACCCCTCCACTTT. This sequence encodes CASSLLPRSPLHF.

This clonotype appeared many times. This rearrangement joins TRBV24-1 to TRBJ1-5, with 7 bases identical to TRBD1. Germline loops: CDR1 KGHDR, CDR2 SFDVKD. The CDR3 runs to 15 residues. V lost 3 bases and J lost 3; bases outside the gene matches: 4. The CDR3 region has the DNA TGTGCCACCAGTGATCCCGGGACAGTCAATCAGCCCCAGCATTTT. It codes for CATSDPGTVNQPQHF.

This clonotype was seen repeatedly, ten times or more. V is TRBV5-1 and J is TRBJ2-5; possibly TRBD2 for D (6 bases). The length of the CDR3 is 16 residues. The germline V gene has CDR1 SGHRS and CDR2 YFSETQ. The V end lost 0 bases, the J end lost 5 bases, and 17 bases lay between the germline ends. The chain's CDR3 is CASSLALGGVMETQYF. The CDR3 DNA reads TGCGCCAGCAGCTTGGCCCTCGGAGGGGTGATGGAGACCCAGTACTTC.

The sample holds many counts of this clonotype. The chain combines TRBV28 with TRBJ1-1; D perhaps matches TRBD1 (6 bases). The CDR3 spans 12 residues. The germline V gene has CDR1 MDHEN and CDR2 SYDVKM. V lost 3 bases and J lost 9, with 11 bases in between. The CDR3 reads CASSLGQGKAFF. The CDR3 DNA reads as TGTGCCAGCAGTTTGGGGCAGGGGAAAGCTTTCTTT.

The chain is built from TRBV12-3 or TRBV12-4 and TRBJ2-2, with 10 bases matching TRBD2. This CDR3 is 18 amino acids long. In nucleotides, the CDR3 is TGTACCTTCACCCCATTACCTGGACTAGCGGATCACACCGGGGAGCTGTTTTTT. Protein product: CTFTPLPGLADHTGELFF.

This clonotype appeared many times. The CDR3 sequence is CASRLDRGSQPQHF. The CDR3 nucleotides are TGTGCCAGCAGGTTGGACAGGGGATCTCAGCCCCAGCATTTT. The rearrangement links TRBV27 to TRBJ1-5; 9 positions match TRBD1. Per the germline V gene, CDR1 is MNHEY and CDR2 is SMNVEV (reference sequence). Trimming took 6 bases from V and 6 from J; bases not matched to a gene: 6. The CDR3 is 14 residues long.

V usage is TRBV19 and J usage is TRBJ1-5; 8 nucleotides match TRBD1. Germline CDR1 and CDR2: LNHDA and SQIVND (reference sequence). J lost 6 bases, V lost 4 bases, and 11 bases had no gene match. The CDR3 contains 16 residues. CDR3 in amino acids: CASSTLWTGNGQPQHF. CDR3 nucleotide sequence: TGTGCCAGTAGTACCCTCTGGACAGGGAACGGTCAGCCCCAGCATTTT.

The gene calls are TRBV5-4 and TRBJ1-4; D uncertain. Per germline, CDR1 SGHNT and CDR2 YYREEE (reference sequence). This CDR3 has 14 residues. The V end was cut by 2 bases, the J end by 5 bases, with 10 bases between. The CDR3 coding sequence is TGTGCCAGCAGCTTACTAGGAATGAATGAAAAACTGTTTTTT. This encodes CASSLLGMNEKLFF.

This clonotype occurred many times. J is TRBJ2-7 and V is TRBV20-1, with 8 bases fitting TRBD2. CDR1 and CDR2 from the germline V gene are DFQATT and SNEGSKA (reference sequence). V was clipped by 5 bases and J by 2 bases; unmatched bases: 8. The CDR3 totals 14 residues. DNA for the CDR3: TGCAGTGCTCCGGACCCGGGACTAGCCTACGAGCAGTACTTC. Its protein product is CSAPDPGLAYEQYF.

This clonotype was observed at least ten times. The rearrangement joins TRBV6-1 to TRBJ2-7; 11 bases agree with TRBD1. The CDR3 covers 13 residues. The J segment lost 5 bases and the V segment lost 6 bases, leaving 3 bases of the junction unmatched. Germline CDR1 is MNHNS and CDR2 is SASEGT. The CDR3 sequence is CASRDRGRDEQYF. The CDR3 region has the DNA TGTGCCAGCAGGGACAGGGGGCGCGACGAGCAGTACTTC.

This clonotype came up many times. V usage is TRBV12-3 or TRBV12-4 and J usage is TRBJ2-3; a weak D match, TRBD2 (6 bases). CDR3 length equals 15 residues. The V end lost 7 bases, the J end lost 1 base, and 15 bases lay between the germline ends. The CDR3 spells CASTEKGLGTDTQYF. DNA for the CDR3: TGTGCCAGCACCGAAAAGGGACTGGGCACAGATACGCAGTATTTT.